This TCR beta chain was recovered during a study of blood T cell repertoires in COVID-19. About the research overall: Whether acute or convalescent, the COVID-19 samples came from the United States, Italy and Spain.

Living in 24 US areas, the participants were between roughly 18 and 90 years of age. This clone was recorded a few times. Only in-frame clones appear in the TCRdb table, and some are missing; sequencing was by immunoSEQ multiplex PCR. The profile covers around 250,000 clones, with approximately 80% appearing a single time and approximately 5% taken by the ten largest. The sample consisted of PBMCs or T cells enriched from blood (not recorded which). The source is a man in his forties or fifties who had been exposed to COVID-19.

In DNA, the CDR3 is TGTGCCAGCTCACCGTCGGTGCGTTCACCCCTCCACTTT. It translates to CASSPSVRSPLHF. The chain carries TRBV18 and TRBJ1-6; D not resolved. V was trimmed by 3 bases and J by 9 bases, leaving 9 bases between them. Looked up from germline, CDR1 is KGHSH and CDR2 is LQKENI. The CDR3 loop spans 13 amino acids. Combining the CDR3 with reference TRBV18 and TRBJ1-6 gives the whole variable domain NAGVMQNPRHLVRRRGQEARLRCSPMKGHSHVYWYRQLPEEGLKFMVYLQKENIIDESGMPKERFSAEFPKEGPSILRIQQVVRGDSAAYFCASSPSVRSPLHFGNGTRLTVT.